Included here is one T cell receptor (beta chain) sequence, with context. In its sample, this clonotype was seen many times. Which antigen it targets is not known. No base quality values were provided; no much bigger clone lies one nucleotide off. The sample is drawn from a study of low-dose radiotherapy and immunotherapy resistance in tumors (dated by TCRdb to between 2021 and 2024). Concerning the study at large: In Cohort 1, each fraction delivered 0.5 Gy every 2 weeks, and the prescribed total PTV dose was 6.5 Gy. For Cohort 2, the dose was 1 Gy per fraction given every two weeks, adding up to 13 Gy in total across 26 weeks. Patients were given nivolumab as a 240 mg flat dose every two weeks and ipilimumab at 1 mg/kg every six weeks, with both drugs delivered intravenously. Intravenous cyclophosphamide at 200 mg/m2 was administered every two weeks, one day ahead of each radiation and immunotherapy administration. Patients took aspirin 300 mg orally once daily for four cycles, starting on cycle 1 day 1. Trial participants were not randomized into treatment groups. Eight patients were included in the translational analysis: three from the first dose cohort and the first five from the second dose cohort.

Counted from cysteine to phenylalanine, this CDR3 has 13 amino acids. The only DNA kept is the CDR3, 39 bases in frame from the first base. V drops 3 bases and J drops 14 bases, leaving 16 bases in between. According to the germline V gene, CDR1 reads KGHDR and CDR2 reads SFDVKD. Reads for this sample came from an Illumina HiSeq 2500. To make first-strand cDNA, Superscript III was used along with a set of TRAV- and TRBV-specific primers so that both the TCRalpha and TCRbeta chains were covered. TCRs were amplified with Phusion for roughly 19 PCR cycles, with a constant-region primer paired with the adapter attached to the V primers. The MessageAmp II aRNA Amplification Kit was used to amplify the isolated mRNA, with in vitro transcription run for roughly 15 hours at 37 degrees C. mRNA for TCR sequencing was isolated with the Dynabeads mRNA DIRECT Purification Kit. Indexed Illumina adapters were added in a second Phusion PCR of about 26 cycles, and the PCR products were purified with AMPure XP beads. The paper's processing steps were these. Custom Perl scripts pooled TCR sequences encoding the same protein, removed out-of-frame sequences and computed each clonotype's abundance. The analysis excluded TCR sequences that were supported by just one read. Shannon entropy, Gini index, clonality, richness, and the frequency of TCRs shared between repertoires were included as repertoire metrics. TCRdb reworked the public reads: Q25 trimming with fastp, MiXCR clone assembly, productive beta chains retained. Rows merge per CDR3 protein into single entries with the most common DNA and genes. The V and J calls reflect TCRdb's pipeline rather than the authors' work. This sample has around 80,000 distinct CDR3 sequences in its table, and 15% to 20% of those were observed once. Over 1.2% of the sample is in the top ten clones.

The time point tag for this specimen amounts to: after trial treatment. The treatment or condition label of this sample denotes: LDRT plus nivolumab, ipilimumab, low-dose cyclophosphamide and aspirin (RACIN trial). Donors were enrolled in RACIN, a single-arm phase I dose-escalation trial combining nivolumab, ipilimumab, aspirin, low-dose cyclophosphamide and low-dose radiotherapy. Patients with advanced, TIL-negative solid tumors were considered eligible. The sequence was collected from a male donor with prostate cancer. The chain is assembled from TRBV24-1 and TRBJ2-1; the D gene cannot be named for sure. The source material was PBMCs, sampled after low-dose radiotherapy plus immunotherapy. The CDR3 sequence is CATSDPDSDSEFF. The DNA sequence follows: TGTGCCACCAGTGATCCCGACTCTGACTCCGAGTTCTTC.